Below, 5 T cell receptor beta chains from the same sample are listed, as sequenced in a study of blood T cell repertoires in COVID-19. TCRdb's table, derived via immunoSEQ multiplex PCR, lists solely in-frame clones and lacks some. The data show about 270,000 clones, with just under 90% seen just once and approximately 4% held by the top ten. The sample taken for sequencing was PBMCs or T cells enriched from blood (not recorded which). All receptors derive from a woman aged 25 to 39 with acute COVID-19.

V and J are TRBV21-1 and TRBJ1-3. TRBV21-1 is deemed a pseudogene. CDR3 size: 18 residues. Here the CDR3 DNA reads TGTGCCAGCAGCAAAGCCGCCTTCCCCTCTCGAGGGGGAAACACCATATATTTT. The encoded protein is CASSKAAFPSRGGNTIYF.

The chain couples TRBV27 to TRBJ1-5, with a possible D match to TRBD1 (5 bases). Per the germline V gene, CDR1 is MNHEY and CDR2 is SMNVEV (reference sequence). Trimming shortened V by 5 bases and J by 7 bases, and 12 bases separated the two germline ends. CDR3 size: 13 residues. CDR3 residues: CASSPGDLQPQHF. The CDR3 DNA is TGTGCCAGCAGTCCGGGGGACCTACAGCCCCAGCATTTT.

This chain joins TRBV3-1 (or the pseudogene TRBV3-2) and TRBJ2-7; no clear D. The CDR3 extends over 14 amino acids. With 1 base removed from V and 6 bases from J, the gap between germline ends came to 13 bases. Germline V gene data show CDR1 as LGHDT and CDR2 as YNNKEL (reference sequence). Written as DNA, the CDR3 is TGTGCCAGCAGCCAAGGCCAGCAAGGCGGCGAGCAGTACTTC. Protein product: CASSQGQQGGEQYF.

This chain links TRBV30 with TRBJ2-1; perhaps TRBD2 as D (6 bases). Trimming removed 0 bases from V and 4 bases from J, with 10 bases in between. The CDR3 extends over 14 amino acids. CDR1 is GTSNPN, CDR2 SVGIG, per germline (reference sequence). This chain's CDR3 is CAWSVFRGYNEQFF. For the CDR3, the DNA is TGTGCCTGGAGTGTATTCCGGGGGTACAATGAGCAGTTCTTC.

The rearrangement uses TRBV6-5 and TRBJ2-7, with 12 bases aligning to TRBD1. The CDR3 length is 15 residues. V dropped 5 bases and J dropped 10; count of bases not matched to a gene: 12. In germline, CDR1 is MNHEY, CDR2 SVGAGI. CDR3 amino acids: CASSQGGQGARVQYF. CDR3 coding DNA: TGTGCCAGCAGTCAGGGGGGACAGGGGGCGCGCGTTCAGTACTTC.